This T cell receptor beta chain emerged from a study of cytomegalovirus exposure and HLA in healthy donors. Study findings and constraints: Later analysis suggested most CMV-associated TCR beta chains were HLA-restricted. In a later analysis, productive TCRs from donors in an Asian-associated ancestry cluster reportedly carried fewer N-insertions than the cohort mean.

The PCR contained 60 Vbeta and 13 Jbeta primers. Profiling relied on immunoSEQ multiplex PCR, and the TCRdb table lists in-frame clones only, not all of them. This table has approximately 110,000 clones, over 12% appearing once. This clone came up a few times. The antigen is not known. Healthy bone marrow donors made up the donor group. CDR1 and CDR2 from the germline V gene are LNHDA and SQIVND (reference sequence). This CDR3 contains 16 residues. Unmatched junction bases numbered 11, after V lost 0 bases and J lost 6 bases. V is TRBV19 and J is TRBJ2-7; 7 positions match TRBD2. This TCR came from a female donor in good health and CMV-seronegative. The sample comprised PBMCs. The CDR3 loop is CASSIDRGTILGEQYF. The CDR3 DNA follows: TGTGCCAGTAGTATAGATCGCGGGACTATACTGGGCGAGCAGTACTTC.